What follows describes a single T cell receptor beta chain. The table came from immunoSEQ multiplex PCR; TCRdb's copy has only in-frame clones and leaves some out. The sample has 100,000 or so clones, 80% to 90% seen once. This entry is derived from a study of control samples from healthy donors and cancer patients. The sequencing sample was made of blood. This clonotype was sampled from a woman in her forties or fifties in good health.

DNA for the CDR3: TGTGCCACCAGTGATTTTCGAGGCCCAGCTTTCTTT. Translated, it gives CATSDFRGPAFF. This chain links TRBV24-1 with TRBJ1-1; no firm D call. The V end lost 1 base, the J end lost 10 bases, and 9 bases lay between the germline ends. CDR3 length: 12 amino acids. CDR1 and CDR2 (germline): KGHDR, SFDVKD.